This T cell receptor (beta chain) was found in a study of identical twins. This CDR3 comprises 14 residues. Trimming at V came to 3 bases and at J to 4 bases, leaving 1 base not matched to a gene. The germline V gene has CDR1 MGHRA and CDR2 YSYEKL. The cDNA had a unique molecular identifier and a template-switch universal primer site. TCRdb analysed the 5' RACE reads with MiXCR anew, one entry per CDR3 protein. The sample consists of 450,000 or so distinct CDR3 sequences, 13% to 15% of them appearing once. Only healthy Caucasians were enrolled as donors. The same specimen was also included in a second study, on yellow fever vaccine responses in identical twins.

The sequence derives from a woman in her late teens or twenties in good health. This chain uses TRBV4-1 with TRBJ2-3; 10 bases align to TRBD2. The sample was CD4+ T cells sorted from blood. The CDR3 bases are TGCGCCAGCAGCCACCTAGCGGGAGCAGATACGCAGTATTTT. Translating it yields CASSHLAGADTQYF.